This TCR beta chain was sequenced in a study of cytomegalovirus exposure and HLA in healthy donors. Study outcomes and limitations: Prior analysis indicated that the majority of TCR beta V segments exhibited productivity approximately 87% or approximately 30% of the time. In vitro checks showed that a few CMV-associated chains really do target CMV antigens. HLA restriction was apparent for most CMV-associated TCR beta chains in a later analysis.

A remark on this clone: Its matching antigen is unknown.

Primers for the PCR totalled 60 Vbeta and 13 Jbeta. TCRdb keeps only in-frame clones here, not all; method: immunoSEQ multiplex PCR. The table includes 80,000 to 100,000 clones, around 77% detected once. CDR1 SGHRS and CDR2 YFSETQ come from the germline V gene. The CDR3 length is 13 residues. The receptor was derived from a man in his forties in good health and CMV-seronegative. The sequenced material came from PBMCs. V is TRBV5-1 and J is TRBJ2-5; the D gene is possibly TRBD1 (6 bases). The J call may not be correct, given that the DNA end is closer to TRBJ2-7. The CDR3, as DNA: TGCGCCATCCCAACCGGGACATATCCCGAGCAGTACTTC. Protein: CAIPTGTYPEQYF.